This T cell receptor beta chain emerged from a study of radiation and T cells in renal cell carcinoma. The CDR3 has 13 amino acids. CDR1 and CDR2 (germline): LNHDA, SQIVND (reference sequence). The ends were cut back, 7 bases at V and 5 bases at J, with 12 bases in the middle. Sequencing was performed with immunoSEQ multiplex PCR; in TCRdb, only in-frame clones are kept and a portion is missing. Of fewer than 80,000 clones listed, roughly 85% are singletons. The time point was: blood 4 weeks post-SBRT, at nephrectomy. Treatment meaning: 15 Gy SBRT to primary tumor, nephrectomy 4 weeks later. Radiation-treated patients gave blood at baseline, week 2 and week 4.

The clonotype comes from a woman aged 55-70 years with renal cell carcinoma. The chain employs TRBV19 and TRBJ2-1; tentative D call: TRBD1 (5 bases). The sequencing here drew on blood, taken from a patient whose treatment included radiotherapy and nephrectomy. CDR3 DNA sequence: TGTGCCAGTAACCAGGGAACTCACAATGAGCAGTTCTTC. This sequence encodes CASNQGTHNEQFF.